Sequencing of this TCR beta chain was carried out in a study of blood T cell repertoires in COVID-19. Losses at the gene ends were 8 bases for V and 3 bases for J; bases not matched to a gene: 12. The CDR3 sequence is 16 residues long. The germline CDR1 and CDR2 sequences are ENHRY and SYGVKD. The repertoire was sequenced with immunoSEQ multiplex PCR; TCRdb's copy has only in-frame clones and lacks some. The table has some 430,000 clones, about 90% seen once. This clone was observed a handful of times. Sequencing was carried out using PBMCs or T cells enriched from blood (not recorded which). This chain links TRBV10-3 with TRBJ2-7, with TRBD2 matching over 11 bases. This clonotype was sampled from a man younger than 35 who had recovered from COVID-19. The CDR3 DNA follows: TGTGCCATCCACCCCGGTCCGCTAGCGGGAGGCTACGAGCAGTACTTC. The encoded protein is CAIHPGPLAGGYEQYF.